This TCR beta chain was identified in a study of T cell repertoires in aging, cancer and after chemotherapy (dated by TCRdb to about 2019). Turning to the overall study: Donors were distributed across six age groups ranging from 30 or younger to 70 or older, with at least three individuals included per group. To examine immunoaging and T cell reconstitution after chemotherapy, the study profiled TCR beta repertoires in peripheral blood from healthy donors and cancer patients. Roughly 8.8 million TCR reads were contained in the full dataset. The cohort comprised 200 to 250 cancer patients, approximately 90 with hematological and approximately 120 with solid cancers, plus 95 healthy donors as a reference group. In the hematological group, paired pre- and post-chemotherapy samples were obtained from chronic lymphocytic leukemia patients treated with fludarabine- or bendamustine-based regimens. Broad study findings and their caveats: In both cancer cohorts, the median generation probability rose over the chemotherapy interval, which suggests that the repertoire was reconstituted through rebound thymic output. The authors noted that the repertoire data do not allow conclusions about immunological memory after chemotherapy. Declining TCR diversity with age in healthy donors was mainly explained by loss of richness; in cancer patients, loss of evenness also contributed. Significantly lower blood TCR diversity and higher clonality were observed in untreated patients with hematological or solid cancers than in age-matched healthy donors. Hematological cancer patients had infiltration of lymphoid organs, and this infiltration may itself impair thymic emigration or peripheral T cell expansion.

Genomic DNA extracted from peripheral blood, rather than sorted cells or RNA, was used as the source for amplification of TCR beta rearrangements. Rearranged TRB sequences spanning V, D and J segments were amplified in a multiplex touch-down PCR with a mixed TRB-A/B primer pool. Illumina adapters and sample indices were attached to the amplicons in two consecutive PCR reactions using Phusion HS II polymerase. After gel purification with the NucleoSpin Gel and PCR Clean-up kit, the amplicons were checked using Qubit and an Agilent 2100 Bioanalyzer. Libraries were sequenced on an Illumina MiSeq using 600-cycle, single-indexed, paired-end runs. The authors' analysis ran thus. MiXCR versions 2.12 and 3.0.5 were used to process the TRB sequences. Each unique CDR3 nucleotide sequence counted as one clone, and only productive sequences with at least two reads were retained. The repertoire metrics were Shannon diversity, evenness, clonality (defined as one minus evenness), and alpha-parameterized diversity profiles covering alpha 0 to 5. The IGoR algorithm was used to calculate generation probabilities of clones in the paired pre- and post-chemotherapy samples. In TCRdb, the public reads were trimmed at Q25 with fastp and aligned with MiXCR, with productive beta chains retained. Rows matching on CDR3 protein sequence are summarized as one entry with the most common DNA and genes. These V and J calls derive from TCRdb rather than the authors' analysis. Within this sample are thousands of distinct CDR3 sequences, with 20% to 30% of them counted one time only. The ten biggest clones cover 12% to 15% of the sample.

V is shortened by 4 bases, J by 3 bases, and the region joining them spans 10 bases. CDR1 ENHRY and CDR2 SYGVKD were looked up in the germline V gene. Its CDR3 holds 14 amino acids, cysteine through phenylalanine. Only CDR3 DNA remains: 42 bases, in frame from the first base. This clonotype was detected many times. The target of this receptor is not known. No quality values exist for individual bases; no much larger clone is one base distant. Sequenced input: blood. This chain is built from TRBV10-3 and TRBJ2-1; possibly the D gene is TRBD2, per 6 matching bases. The TCR sequence derives from a human donor with a blood cancer. The donor label of this sample is uncertain. DNA sequence: TGTGCCATCAGTGTCGCGGGACGCTACAATGAGCAGTTCTTC. This yields the protein CAISVAGRYNEQFF.